This TCR beta chain was recorded in a study of blood T cell repertoires in COVID-19 (TCRdb year 2020). About the investigation overall: Samples covering the acute and convalescent phases of COVID-19 were provided by collaborators in the United States, Italy and Spain. Deeply sampled blood TCRbeta repertoires from subjects exposed to, actively infected with, or recovered from COVID-19 were included in the dataset. Where available, HLA class I and class II types were obtained from metadata supplied by the sample provider rather than from assay-based typing. The material from the prospective study consisted of cDNA or gDNA derived from T cells, B-cell-depleted T cells, or PBMCs. Samples came from the ongoing ImmuneRACE study (first 160 participants) plus 1,254 subjects from 6 global collaborators. A de-identified subject ID, COVID-19 status, age in years and sex were almost always included in the sample metadata. A freely available public database, intended as a resource for researchers studying the immune response to SARS-CoV-2, is where the repertoires were released.

TCRbeta CDR3 regions were amplified from genomic DNA by means of the immunoSEQ Assay, a bias-controlled multiplex PCR. As for the authors' bioinformatics: Nucleated cell counts per sample were estimated from amplification of reference gene primers within the assay. Sequence reads were collapsed and filtered to measure the absolute abundance of every unique TCRbeta CDR3 rearrangement. For each sample, productive Simpson clonality was calculated by taking the square root of Simpson's diversity index across productive rearrangements. TCRdb obtained this table from immuneACCESS and retained in-frame rearrangements with V and J assigned. These tables miss some clones; where compared with another copy, unresolved V genes account for less than half of the shortfall, and the remainder is unexplained. V and J calls and clone size are copied from that table; D and trimming were computed from the DNA. In this sample the table shows some 80,000 clones, more than 65% of which occur a single time. Jointly, the top ten make up around 5.8% of the sample.

The collaborating institutions used their own protocols to collect whole blood in K2EDTA tubes. For TCRbeta analysis, collaborators shipped samples in one of three forms: frozen whole blood, isolated PBMCs, or DNA extracted from either of those sample types. Notes on this clone: The antigen this receptor binds is unknown. No base qualities exist here, and no much larger clone lies one base off it.

Beyond this particular receptor, the publication reports: The amount of clinical and demographic metadata varied by source and participant and was provided uncurated.

V is trimmed back by 3 bases and J by 2 bases, and the junction contains 3 bases that no gene match accounts for. CDR1 and CDR2, looked up from the germline V gene (reference sequence), are MNHEY and SMNVEV. Its CDR3 holds 15 amino acids, cysteine through phenylalanine. The DNA shown is the 45-base CDR3, in frame from base 1. Sequenced sample: peripheral blood. This receptor chain uses TRBV27 and TRBJ1-3; 8 bases in the middle match TRBD1. The TCR was taken from a woman of 80 years or more with active or convalescent COVID-19. CDR3 reads: CASSLTGVAGNTIYF. The bases are TGTGCCAGCAGTTTGACAGGGGTAGCTGGAAACACCATATATTTT.